Listed below are T cell receptor beta chains from one sample, sequenced in a study of CD8 T cells in Susac syndrome. TCRdb reprocessed the immunoSEQ multiplex PCR reads with MiXCR, giving one entry per CDR3 protein. The sample includes about 200,000 distinct CDR3 sequences, roughly 90% of them seen just once. Sequenced sample: CD4+ T cells from PBMCs. Receptors were obtained from a human donor with Susac syndrome. CDR3s include the opening cysteine and the closing phenylalanine or tryptophan.

CASSGGPPKRQYLYEQYF TRBJ2-7 TRBV5-4 18
CASSQATGTSETQYF TRBJ2-5 TRBV3-1 15
CSARRLAGNKETQYF TRBJ2-5 TRBV20-1 15
CASSSSRDRGSPLHF TRBJ1-6 TRBV6-6 15
CASVEGQGLETQYF TRBJ2-5 TRBV2 14
CASSFMGNEKLFF TRBJ1-4 TRBV12-3/TRBV12-4 13
CSAKTGSSNQPQHF TRBJ1-5 TRBV20-1 14
CAWSPGGADTQYF TRBJ2-3 TRBV30 13
CAWTKTRTSGITDTQYF TRBJ2-3 TRBV30 17
CSASTPWTSGSGEQYF TRBJ2-7 TRBV20-1 16
CASSLAMGGADTQYF TRBJ2-3 TRBV5-4 15
CATHQGGQGLETQYF TRBJ2-5 TRBV6-5 15
CSVEWWDRNTGELFF TRBJ2-2 TRBV29-1 15
CSARQETQYF TRBJ2-5 TRBV20-1 10
CASSLGGGQGRTQYF TRBJ2-5 TRBV5-4 15
CASIPTGGIATGELFF TRBJ2-2 TRBV19 16
CSVTPGQRGELFF TRBJ2-2 TRBV29-1 13
CATSRAGSATKNTIYF TRBJ1-3 TRBV15 16
CASGLGLASYTDTQYF TRBJ2-3 TRBV12-5 16
CASSLAEGGPNTEAFF TRBJ1-1 TRBV5-1 16
CASSLTTGPTYEQYF TRBJ2-7 TRBV27 15
CASSQGVHLDTQYF TRBJ2-3 TRBV6-6 14
CASSTWGPQETQYF TRBJ2-5 TRBV6-5 14
CASSIRAGSYEQYF TRBJ2-7 TRBV19 14
CSARISDTQYF TRBJ2-3 TRBV20-1 11
CSVEGLGQETQYF TRBJ2-5 TRBV29-1 13
CASSSNTGTDNEQFF TRBJ2-1 TRBV9 15